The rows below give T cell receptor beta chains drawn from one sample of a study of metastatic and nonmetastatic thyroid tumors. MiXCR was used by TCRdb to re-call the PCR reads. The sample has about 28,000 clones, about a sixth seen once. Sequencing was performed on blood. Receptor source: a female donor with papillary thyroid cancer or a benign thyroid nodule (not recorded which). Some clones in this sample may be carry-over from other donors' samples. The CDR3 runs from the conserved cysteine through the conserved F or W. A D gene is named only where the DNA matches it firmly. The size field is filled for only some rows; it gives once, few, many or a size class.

TGTGCCAGCAGTCGCGGAGCGGGGGAAGAGACCCAGTACTTC,CASSRGAGEETQYF,TRBJ2-5,TRBD2,few,TRBV12-3/TRBV12-4
TGCGCCAGCAGCTCGGGGTCCTTCAATCAGCCCCAGCATTTT,CASSSGSFNQPQHF,TRBJ1-5,NA,many,TRBV5-1
TGTGCCAGCAGTGACAGGGGGCCCTATGGCTACACCTTC,CASSDRGPYGYTF,TRBJ1-2,TRBD1,NA,TRBV27
TGCGCCAGCAGCCTGGGGACAGGGGTCGGGTACGAGCAGTACTTC,CASSLGTGVGYEQYF,TRBJ2-7,TRBD1,NA,TRBV5-1
TGTGCCAGTAGTATAGTGGCGGGAGGCCCCTACGAGCAGTACTTC,CASSIVAGGPYEQYF,TRBJ2-7,TRBD2,many,TRBV19
TGTGCCAGCAGCTTCATCCCGGAGGACAGCCTTTATGGCTACACCTTC,CASSFIPEDSLYGYTF,TRBJ1-2,NA,many,TRBV11-2
TGTGCCAGCAGTGAAGACGGTGGAGGATCACCCCTCCACTTT,CASSEDGGGSPLHF,TRBJ1-6,NA,NA,TRBV6-1
TGTGCCATCAGTGAGCGGGTTTGGGAGCTGTTTTTT,CAISERVWELFF,TRBJ2-2,NA,medium-sized,TRBV10-3
TGTGCCAGCAGCTCCTCCAGGGGGAACACCGGGGAGCTGTTTTTT,CASSSSRGNTGELFF,TRBJ2-2,NA,few,TRBV11-2
TGTGCCAGTAGTATAGTAGGTAACAATGAGCAGTTCTTC,CASSIVGNNEQFF,TRBJ2-1,NA,many,TRBV19